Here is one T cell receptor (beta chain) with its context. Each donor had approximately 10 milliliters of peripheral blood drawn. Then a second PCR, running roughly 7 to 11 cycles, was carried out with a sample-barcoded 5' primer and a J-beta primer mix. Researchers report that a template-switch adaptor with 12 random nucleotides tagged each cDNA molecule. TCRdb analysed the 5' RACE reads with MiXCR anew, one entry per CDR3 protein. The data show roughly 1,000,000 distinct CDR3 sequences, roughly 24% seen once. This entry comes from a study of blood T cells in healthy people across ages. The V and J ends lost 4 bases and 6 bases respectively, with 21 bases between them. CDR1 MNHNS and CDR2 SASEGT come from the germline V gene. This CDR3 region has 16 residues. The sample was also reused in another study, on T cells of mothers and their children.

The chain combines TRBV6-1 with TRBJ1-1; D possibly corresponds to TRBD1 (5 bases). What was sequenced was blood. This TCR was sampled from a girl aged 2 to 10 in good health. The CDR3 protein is CASSATLQEINPEAFF. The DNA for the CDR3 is TGTGCCAGCAGTGCCACTCTACAGGAGATCAACCCTGAAGCTTTCTTT.